The 25 T cell receptor beta chains in this list originate from one sample, sequenced in a study of shared clonotypes between healthy human individuals. Method: immunoSEQ multiplex PCR; TCRdb's copy keeps in-frame clones and lacks some. The sample includes about 180,000 clones, 85% to 95% seen only once; the top ten take more than 0.065%. Sequencing input: naive CD4+ T cells sorted from blood. Regarding subset: CD45RA+ positively selected. The receptors here all came from a woman aged 25 to 45 in good health.

J is TRBJ2-7 and V is TRBV5-1; D is unclear. The CDR3 is 11 residues long. Per the germline V gene, CDR1 is SGHRS and CDR2 is YFSETQ. V lost 0 bases and J lost 7, with 5 bases in between. In DNA, the CDR3 is TGCGCCAGCAGCTTGGCCCGGGAGCAGTACTTC. Protein product: CASSLAREQYF.

This sequence joins TRBV28 and TRBJ2-6; no firm D call. V lost 5 bases and J lost 0, with 8 bases in between. CDR1 is MDHEN, CDR2 SYDVKM, per germline. The CDR3 extends over 15 amino acids. The CDR3 nucleotides read TGTGCCAGCAGTCCACACATCTCTGGGGCCAACGTCCTGACTTTC. It yields the protein CASSPHISGANVLTF. The complete variable domain, with remaining parts taken from reference TRBV28 and TRBJ2-6, reads DVKVTQSSRYLVKRTGEKVFLECVQDMDHENMFWYRQDPGLGLRLIYFSYDVKMKEKGDIPEGYSVSREKKERFSLILESASTNQTSMYLCASSPHISGANVLTFGAGSRLTVL.

The genes are TRBV29-1 and TRBJ1-1, with D possibly matching TRBD1 (6 bases). The CDR3 runs to 13 residues. Trimming removed 7 bases from V and 3 bases from J, with 15 bases in between. Germline V CDR1 and CDR2: SQVTM, ANQGSEA. The CDR3 sequence is CSGRGEGDTEAFF. CDR3 nucleotides: TGCAGCGGGAGGGGCGAGGGGGACACTGAAGCTTTCTTT.

This chain links TRBV29-1 with TRBJ2-5; TRBD1 agrees at 9 bases. The DNA end lines up better with TRBJ2-7; the J call may be wrong. The CDR3 runs to 14 residues. CDR1 and CDR2 (germline): SQVTM, ANQGSEA. CDR3 residues: CSVGTGALRAEQYF. The CDR3 DNA reads as TGCAGCGTTGGGACAGGGGCTCTTCGGGCCGAGCAGTACTTC.

This chain connects TRBV18 to TRBJ2-5; 9 nucleotides line up with TRBD1. Matching the DNA end better, TRBJ2-7 makes the J call doubtful. Germline loops: CDR1 KGHSH, CDR2 LQKENI. The CDR3 is 15 residues long. DNA of the CDR3: TGTGCCAGCTCACCGCGGGACAGGGCTTCCTACGAGCAGTACTTC. Translated, it gives CASSPRDRASYEQYF.

This chain uses TRBV11-2 with TRBJ2-7, with D maybe TRBD2 (6 bases). Trimming stripped 5 bases from V and 3 bases from J, with 14 bases between. The CDR3 loop spans 14 amino acids. Per the germline V gene, CDR1 is SGHAT and CDR2 is FQNNGV. For the CDR3, the DNA is TGTGCCAGCAGCCCCGGAGGGCTGGTCTACGAGCAGTACTTC. Its translation is CASSPGGLVYEQYF.

The rearrangement links TRBV30 to TRBJ2-2; D is uncertain. Between the trimmed V and J ends, which lost 2 bases and 7 bases, there was a span of 11 bases. The CDR3 covers 13 residues. Looked up from germline, CDR1 is GTSNPN and CDR2 is SVGIG (reference sequence). CDR3 loop: CAWSYSAGGELFF. Written as DNA, the CDR3 is TGTGCCTGGAGTTATTCTGCAGGCGGGGAGCTGTTTTTT.

The genes are TRBV12-1 and TRBJ2-6; the table's D gene call, TRBD2, was not cross checked with the DNA. TRBV12-1 has pseudogene status. The CDR3 consists of 17 residues. CDR3 protein: CASSSLDLDSGANVLTF. CDR3 nucleotides: TGTGCCAGCAGCTCCCTCGACTTGGACTCTGGGGCCAACGTCCTGACTTTC.

The chain recombines TRBV4-2 with TRBJ2-5, with TRBD2 identical over 9 bases. This CDR3 comprises 13 residues. Germline lookup yields CDR1 LGHNA and CDR2 YNFKEQ. With 4 bases clipped from V and 7 bases from J, the junction kept 4 bases outside the gene matches. CDR3 bases: TGTGCCAGCAGCCTGGGACTAGCCGGGACCCAGTACTTC. Translating gives CASSLGLAGTQYF.

This chain connects TRBV28 to TRBJ2-7, with D hard to call. The ends were cut back, 5 bases at V and 1 base at J, with 9 bases in the middle. This CDR3 is 13 amino acids long. Germline CDR1 and CDR2: MDHEN and SYDVKM. CDR3 amino acids: CASSLRNSYEQYF. The CDR3 nucleotides read TGTGCCAGCAGTCTGAGAAATTCCTACGAGCAGTACTTC. The complete variable domain, with remaining parts taken from reference TRBV28 and TRBJ2-7, reads DVKVTQSSRYLVKRTGEKVFLECVQDMDHENMFWYRQDPGLGLRLIYFSYDVKMKEKGDIPEGYSVSREKKERFSLILESASTNQTSMYLCASSLRNSYEQYFGPGTRLTVT.

The chain is built from TRBV28 and TRBJ2-6; TRBD1 matches at 8 bases. V trimming: 6 bases; J trimming: 2 bases; junction bases outside the gene matches: 9. The CDR3 totals 17 residues. Germline CDR1 MDHEN, CDR2 SYDVKM. The CDR3: CASSPAGGGPGANVLTF. CDR3 DNA sequence: TGTGCCAGCAGCCCCGCAGGGGGCGGCCCTGGGGCCAACGTCCTGACTTTC.

This chain uses TRBV28 with TRBJ2-5; D is unresolved. Trimming removed 6 bases from V and 2 bases from J, with 13 bases in between. CDR3 size: 14 residues. Germline CDR1 MDHEN, CDR2 SYDVKM. CDR3 DNA sequence: TGTGCCAGCAGAACTAACGTAGGGCAAGAGACCCAGTACTTC. Translating it yields CASRTNVGQETQYF.

The V call is TRBV7-9, the J call TRBJ1-5; TRBD1 agrees at 7 bases. The V gene end was trimmed by 5 bases and the J gene end by 0 bases; junction bases not matched to a gene: 10. The germline V gene encodes CDR1 SEHNR and CDR2 FQNEAQ (reference sequence). The CDR3 covers 17 residues. CDR3 amino acids: CASSENPGGYSNQPQHF. The CDR3 region has the DNA TGTGCCAGCAGCGAAAACCCAGGGGGTTATAGCAATCAGCCCCAGCATTTT.

The J gene is TRBJ1-5, the V gene TRBV28, with D perhaps matching TRBD1 (5 bases). The CDR3 contains 13 residues. V was shortened by 7 bases and J by 2 bases, with 9 bases between the two germline ends. Germline assignment: CDR1 MDHEN and CDR2 SYDVKM. The CDR3 loop reads CASTDSRNQPQHF. The CDR3 nucleotides are TGTGCCAGCACAGACAGTCGCAATCAGCCCCAGCATTTT. Full variable domain (missing parts from reference TRBV28 and TRBJ1-5): DVKVTQSSRYLVKRTGEKVFLECVQDMDHENMFWYRQDPGLGLRLIYFSYDVKMKEKGDIPEGYSVSREKKERFSLILESASTNQTSMYLCASTDSRNQPQHFGDGTRLSIL.

V and J are TRBV11-3 and TRBJ1-3; D unclear. There are 14 residues in the CDR3. Germline V gene data show CDR1 as SGHNT and CDR2 as YENEEA. V lost 1 base to trimming and J lost 3 bases, with 7 bases between them. The chain's CDR3 is CASSLGGDGNTIYF. The CDR3 bases are TGTGCCAGCAGCTTAGGGGGAGATGGAAACACCATATATTTT.

This chain connects TRBV29-1 to TRBJ1-2; tentative D call: TRBD1 (5 bases). The CDR3 has 14 residues. Looked up from germline, CDR1 is SQVTM and CDR2 is ANQGSEA. V was pared by 0 bases and J by 1 base, with 9 bases between. The CDR3 region has the DNA TGCAGCGTTGAAGAGGGGACGGGTAACTATGGCTACACCTTC. This codes for CSVEEGTGNYGYTF.

The chain is built from TRBV19 and TRBJ2-3; 15 positions agree with TRBD2. The CDR3 totals 18 residues. Germline V CDR1 and CDR2: LNHDA, SQIVND (reference sequence). V dropped 5 bases and J dropped 1; count of bases not matched to a gene: 7. The CDR3 DNA is TGTGCCAGTAGTCATGGGACTAGCGGGAGGCCTCGCACAGATACGCAGTATTTT. This codes for CASSHGTSGRPRTDTQYF.

This sequence joins TRBV6-6 and TRBJ1-4; TRBD1 aligns across 10 bases. The germline CDR1 and CDR2 sequences are MNHNY and SVGAGI (reference sequence). Unmatched junction bases numbered 6, after V lost 6 bases and J lost 2 bases. This CDR3 has 16 amino acids. In nucleotides, the CDR3 is TGTGCCAGCAGGTCCCGGGACAGGGGTACTAATGAAAAACTGTTTTTT. This gives the protein CASRSRDRGTNEKLFF.

The CDR3 is CAISPAVTALDEQFF. CDR3 coding DNA: TGTGCCATCAGCCCGGCAGTAACAGCTTTGGATGAGCAGTTCTTC. V is TRBV10-3 and J is TRBJ2-1; no firm D call. This CDR3 has 15 amino acids. Per germline, CDR1 ENHRY and CDR2 SYGVKD. Trimming removed 6 bases at V and 8 bases at J, with 20 bases between.

This clone was seen just once. DNA for the CDR3: TGTGCCAGCAGCGTAAGTAGCAGATCCAATGAGCAGTTCTTC. Its protein is CASSVSSRSNEQFF. The V call is TRBV9, the J call TRBJ2-1; D remains ambiguous. Trimming pared 1 base from V and 6 bases from J, leaving 11 bases between. This CDR3 region has 14 residues. Germline V lookup: CDR1 SGDLS, CDR2 YYNGEE.

This clone has a single count. The chain joins TRBV19 to TRBJ1-2, with D possibly TRBD1 on 5 matching bases. Germline V CDR1 and CDR2: LNHDA, SQIVND (reference sequence). The CDR3 sequence is 13 residues long. Trimming took 5 bases from V and 0 from J, leaving 7 bases between them. The CDR3 sequence is CASSWGANYGYTF. The CDR3 DNA reads as TGTGCCAGTAGTTGGGGGGCTAACTATGGCTACACCTTC.

The chain joins TRBV4-2 to TRBJ2-7; a possible D gene is TRBD2 (7 bases). The CDR3 covers 14 residues. Deletions cut 5 bases from V and 4 bases from J, with 15 bases between. Germline loops: CDR1 LGHNA, CDR2 YNFKEQ. The chain's CDR3 is CASSWGGALYEQYF. The CDR3 coding sequence is TGTGCCAGCAGCTGGGGGGGGGCCTTATACGAGCAGTACTTC.

The CDR3 loop reads CASSRRQAPATNEKLFF. As DNA, the CDR3 is TGTGCCAGCAGTCGCCGACAGGCACCTGCAACTAATGAAAAACTGTTTTTT. The V call is TRBV7-9, the J call TRBJ1-4; TRBD1 might be the D (6 bases). With 6 bases removed from V and 0 bases from J, the gap between germline ends came to 17 bases. The germline gives CDR1 SEHNR, CDR2 FQNEAQ (reference sequence). The CDR3 loop spans 17 amino acids.

In its sample, this clone was seen once. The gene calls are TRBV27 and TRBJ2-7; 10 bases agree with TRBD2. V lost 3 bases, J lost 7 bases, and 9 bases stayed unmatched. Germline V gene lookup returns CDR1 MNHEY and CDR2 SMNVEV (reference sequence). The CDR3 contains 15 residues. This CDR3 is CASSFLASGSSEQYF. The CDR3 coding sequence is TGTGCCAGCAGTTTCCTGGCTAGCGGGAGCTCTGAGCAGTACTTC.

This rearrangement joins TRBV28 to TRBJ2-7; D uncertain. Between the trimmed V and J ends, which lost 6 bases and 4 bases, there was a span of 16 bases. CDR3 length equals 14 residues. Germline loops: CDR1 MDHEN, CDR2 SYDVKM. CDR3 in DNA: TGTGCCAGCAGACGCTTTGGGGATATATACGAGCAGTACTTC. Translating gives CASRRFGDIYEQYF.